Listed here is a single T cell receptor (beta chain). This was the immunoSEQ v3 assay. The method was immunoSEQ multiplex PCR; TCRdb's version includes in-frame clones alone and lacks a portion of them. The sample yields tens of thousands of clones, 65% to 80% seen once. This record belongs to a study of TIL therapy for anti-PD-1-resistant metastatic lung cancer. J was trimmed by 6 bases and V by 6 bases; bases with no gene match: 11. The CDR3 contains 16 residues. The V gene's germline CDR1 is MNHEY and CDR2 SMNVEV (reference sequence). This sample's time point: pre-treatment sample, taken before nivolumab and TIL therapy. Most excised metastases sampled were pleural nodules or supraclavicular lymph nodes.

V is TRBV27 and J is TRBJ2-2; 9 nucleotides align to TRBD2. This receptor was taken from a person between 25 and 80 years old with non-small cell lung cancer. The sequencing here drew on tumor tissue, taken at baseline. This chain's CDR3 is CASSPLAGAWAGELFF. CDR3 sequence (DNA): TGTGCCAGCAGCCCTTTAGCGGGGGCTTGGGCCGGGGAGCTGTTTTTT.